The 16 T cell receptor beta chains below all came from one sample that was sequenced in a study of cytotoxic CD8 clonotypes in ibrutinib-treated CLL (dated by TCRdb to the early 2020s). The sample's time point, from its label and the paper: 12 months on ibrutinib. Library method: the immunoSEQ multiplex PCR assay. The immuneACCESS repertoire file appears here via TCRdb, limited to in-frame rearrangements. These files lack a portion of the clones; in checked studies, under half of the deficit traces to unresolved V genes, and the cause of the others is not known. The sample table records 200,000 or so clones; about three quarters of these occur just once. The ten largest clones capture roughly 6.4% of the sample. Sequences were derived from PBMCs, sampled after 12 months of ibrutinib treatment. The source is a human donor with chronic lymphocytic leukemia.

This clone was seen only a few times. The chain is built from TRBV4-1 and TRBJ2-1, with 9 bases aligning to TRBD2. This CDR3 is 17 amino acids long. Germline CDR1 and CDR2: MGHRA and YSYEKL. The trim removed 0 bases at V and 2 bases at J, leaving 5 bases unmatched. CDR3 bases: TGCGCCAGCAGCCAAGATAATCTAGCGGGGCCCTACAATGAGCAGTTCTTC. Its translation: CASSQDNLAGPYNEQFF.

The chain uses TRBV28 and TRBJ2-7, with 9 positions matching TRBD2. The CDR3 consists of 15 residues. J gave up 5 bases and V 3 bases, and 8 bases lay outside the gene matches. The germline V gene encodes CDR1 MDHEN and CDR2 SYDVKM. The CDR3 here is CASSLRGGRVDEQYF. Written as DNA, the CDR3 is TGTGCCAGCAGTTTGAGGGGCGGGAGGGTGGACGAGCAGTACTTC.

CDR3 region: CASSSDRGKSIYGYTF. CDR3 bases: TGTGCCAGCAGCTCAGACAGGGGGAAGAGTATCTATGGCTACACCTTC. The J gene is TRBJ1-2, the V gene TRBV5-8, with 9 bases fitting TRBD1. The CDR3 extends over 16 amino acids. V was clipped by 3 bases and J by 4 bases; unmatched bases: 10. Germline loops: CDR1 SGHTS, CDR2 YDEGEE.

This clone was observed a few times. The chain joins TRBV21-1 to TRBJ1-3. TRBV21-1 is a documented pseudogene. The CDR3 covers 15 residues. CDR3 sequence reads: CASSKGPRAGNTIYF. For the CDR3, the DNA is TGTGCCAGCAGCAAAGGACCCCGCGCTGGAAACACCATATATTTT.

The V and J genes are TRBV18 and TRBJ1-1, with D uncertain. Germline CDR1 is KGHSH and CDR2 is LQKENI. V lost 3 bases and J 5 bases, leaving 7 bases between the germline ends. The CDR3 runs to 12 residues. CDR3 residues: CASSPSITEAFF. CDR3 coding DNA: TGTGCCAGCTCACCGTCTATAACTGAAGCTTTCTTT.

The chain employs TRBV27 and TRBJ2-3; 14 bases map to TRBD2. CDR1 MNHEY and CDR2 SMNVEV come from the germline V gene (reference sequence). This CDR3 comprises 21 residues. Trimming at V came to 1 base and at J to 1 base, leaving 13 bases not matched to a gene. The CDR3 coding sequence is TGTGCCAGCAGTTTATACGCCCCCGGGACTAGCGGGAGAAGTGGCACAGATACGCAGTATTTT. Translation: CASSLYAPGTSGRSGTDTQYF.

The rearrangement uses TRBV10-3 and TRBJ2-7; 11 bases line up with TRBD2. With 10 bases clipped from V and 0 bases from J, the junction kept 5 bases outside the gene matches. This CDR3 is built from 14 residues. From germline, CDR1 is ENHRY and CDR2 SYGVKD. The DNA of the CDR3 is TGTGCCACGATGACTAGCGGGACCTCCTACGAGCAGTACTTC. Protein product: CATMTSGTSYEQYF.

This clone was seen only once. This chain connects TRBV5-6 to TRBJ1-2, with 9 nucleotides matching TRBD1. The germline gives CDR1 SGHDT, CDR2 YYEEEE. The CDR3 sequence is 14 residues long. Trimming removed 3 bases from V and 4 bases from J; junction bases left unmatched: 4. Here the CDR3 reads CASSSGQGSYGYTF. The CDR3 coding sequence is TGTGCCAGCAGCTCGGGACAGGGCTCCTATGGCTACACCTTC.

This clone was recorded a few times. This rearrangement joins TRBV2 to TRBJ2-2; weak D call: TRBD1 (6 bases). Germline CDR1 reads SNHLY; CDR2 reads FYNNEI. The CDR3 length is 13 residues. Trimming took 6 bases from V and 7 from J, leaving 12 bases between them. The CDR3 loop reads CASRLGQIGELFF. In DNA, the CDR3 is TGTGCCAGCAGACTCGGACAGATCGGGGAGCTGTTTTTT.

CDR3 in amino acids: CASSLRSEKLFF. CDR3 nucleotide sequence: TGTGCCAGCAGCCTACGATCTGAAAAACTGTTTTTT. The chain recombines TRBV2 with TRBJ1-4; D remains ambiguous. The CDR3 has 12 amino acids. Trimming took off 6 bases at V and 7 bases at J, with 9 bases between the two ends. Germline values: CDR1 SNHLY, CDR2 FYNNEI.

This chain connects TRBV9 to TRBJ2-7; D may be TRBD2 (5 bases). Trimming cost V 3 bases and J 3 bases, with 16 bases left between them. The CDR3 consists of 15 residues. Germline V gene data show CDR1 as SGDLS and CDR2 as YYNGEE. CDR3: CASSEEVNPYYEQYF. The CDR3 nucleotides are TGTGCCAGCAGCGAGGAGGTAAACCCGTACTACGAGCAGTACTTC.

This CDR3 reads CATSRGESGGRYGYTF. The DNA of the CDR3 is TGTGCCACCAGCAGAGGAGAGAGTGGAGGTCGGTATGGCTACACCTTC. The chain combines TRBV15 with TRBJ1-2; D unresolved. Trimming cost V 1 base and J 5 bases, with 17 bases left between them. The V gene's germline CDR1 is LNHNV and CDR2 YYDKDF (reference sequence). The CDR3 is made up of 16 amino acids.

The chain links TRBV9 to TRBJ1-2; TRBD1 agrees at 9 bases. This CDR3 is built from 15 residues. Germline trimming cut 3 bases from V and 4 bases from J; bases unmatched to any gene: 7. Germline CDR1 reads SGDLS; CDR2 reads YYNGEE. The CDR3 nucleotides read TGTGCCAGCAGCGACCACAGGGGGCTTGGCTATGGCTACACCTTC. Its protein product is CASSDHRGLGYGYTF. Full variable domain (missing parts from reference TRBV9 and TRBJ1-2): DSGVTQTPKHLITATGQRVTLRCSPRSGDLSVYWYQQSLDQGLQFLIQYYNGEERAKGNILERFSAQQFPDLHSELNLSSLELGDSALYFCASSDHRGLGYGYTFGSGTRLTVV.

This chain connects TRBV11-2 to TRBJ1-4; the D gene is possibly TRBD1 (6 bases). V gave up 1 base and J gave up 7 bases, with 13 bases separating them. Germline lookup yields CDR1 SGHAT and CDR2 FQNNGV. The CDR3 runs 15 residues. CDR3 sequence reads: CASSLAGVRVEKLFF. The CDR3 DNA is TGTGCCAGCAGCTTAGCAGGGGTGAGGGTTGAAAAACTGTTTTTT.

This clone has a handful of counts. The chain links TRBV6-5 to TRBJ2-3; 10 bases match TRBD2. V was clipped by 3 bases and J by 3 bases; unmatched bases: 6. This CDR3 is built from 16 residues. Germline CDR1 and CDR2: MNHEY and SVGAGI. The CDR3 protein is CASSYQSGRATDTQYF. The CDR3 nucleotides are TGTGCCAGCAGTTATCAAAGCGGGAGGGCGACAGATACGCAGTATTTT.

This chain joins TRBV11-2 and TRBJ2-1; D not certain. The CDR3 sequence is 13 residues long. The germline V and J ends were trimmed by 4 bases and 6 bases, with 10 bases remaining between them. In germline, CDR1 is SGHAT, CDR2 FQNNGV. CDR3 coding DNA: TGTGCCAGCAGCTCGAATCGAGTCAATGAGCAGTTCTTC. Translation: CASSSNRVNEQFF.